This TCR beta chain came from a study of Graves' ophthalmopathy and Graves' hyperthyroidism (dated by TCRdb to about 2018). Looking at the study overall: Peripheral blood was collected before any treatment was given, at the time of initial diagnosis. The independent validation cohort included 18 to 20 hyperthyroidism patients plus 17 patients who later progressed from hyperthyroidism to ophthalmopathy. In total, 135 blood samples were TCR-sequenced: 43 ophthalmopathy, about 75 hyperthyroidism and about 17 hyperthyroidism-to-ophthalmopathy patients. T-cell repertoires of thyroid tissue and blood were compared in over 5 hyperthyroidism patients. To tell Graves' ophthalmopathy apart from Graves' hyperthyroidism, and to predict which patients would progress to ophthalmopathy, the study relied on TCR beta repertoire signatures. Following sampling, methimazole starting at 30 mg daily was administered to hyperthyroidism patients, and high-dose intravenous methylprednisolone was administered to ophthalmopathy patients. A discovery set of about 99 patients (approximately 42 ophthalmopathy, around 57 stable hyperthyroidism) was enrolled to explore V-J signatures distinguishing ophthalmopathy from hyperthyroidism. For training and testing, the approximately 97 patients in the discovery cohort were randomly divided in a 7:3 ratio.

Summary of the overall study and its limitations: In validation, the model predicted ophthalmopathy progression with nearly 71% sensitivity and 72% to 80% specificity; approximately 12 predicted patients were CT-confirmed with GO in a median of approximately 6.5 months. No statistical method was used to predetermine the sample size, and group allocation was not hidden from the investigators. Ophthalmopathy was separated from stable hyperthyroidism by the 13-signature model with about 90% sensitivity and about 81% specificity in cross-validation and with 80%/75% in the test set. Among expanded thyroid clonotypes with frequency above 0.001, most also showed up in blood, which suggests that blood repertoires may reflect the thyroid immune response.

Patients with ophthalmopathy had moderately to severely active disease, with a Clinical Activity Score of 3 or more, a NOSPECS grade of 4 or more, and a disease duration of less than 3 months. Patients with other autoimmune diseases, uncontrolled infections, pregnancy or lactation were excluded. Clinical symptoms, serum thyroxine, TRAb, thyroid ultrasound and orbital computed tomography formed the basis of the diagnosis. Ficoll-Paque density gradient centrifugation was used to isolate PBMCs from approximately 10 ml of fresh peripheral blood. Total RNA was extracted using Trizol reagent, and RNA quality was checked on an Agilent 2100 Bioanalyzer. This clonotype has a count of ten or more. It has no known antigen specificity. No base-level quality is on record; no much larger clone is a single base apart. For repertoire sequencing, TCR beta CDR3 regions were amplified from RNA transcripts. A first-round RT-PCR used HTBI primers with the Qiagen OneStep RT-PCR kit, followed by a second-round multiplex PCR, size selection and purification. Libraries were sequenced on an Illumina HiSeq2000 using paired-end 100 bp reads. Per the authors' processing: Reads were processed with SOAPnuke, discarding reads with adapters, uncalled bases, mean Phred below 15, or no exact constant-primer or identifier match. COPE v1.2.5 was used to merge high-quality paired reads. Each unique nucleotide sequence was defined as a clonotype, and clonotypes were aligned to IMGT TRB V, D and J references with MiTCR v1.1. Only V-J combinations with frequency above 0.0001 were analysed, covering approximately 99% of repertoires. A TCR clonal expansion and chaos score per V-J combination was defined as the ratio of F50 clonal expansion to chaos observed in the TCRdist matrix. Welch's t-statistics and random forest were used to reduce the features to some 13 V-J combinations, which were then used as input to a naive Bayes classifier. The Morisita-Horn index was used to measure how similar the thyroid and blood repertoires were. The public reads were quality trimmed at Q25 with fastp and then assembled into clones with MiXCR by TCRdb, keeping productive beta chains. Each entry is one CDR3 protein sequence, shown with its most common DNA and genes. These V and J calls rely on TCRdb rather than the paper's analysis. The table for this sample lists about 500,000 distinct CDR3 sequences; around an eighth of them were counted only once. Roughly 9.8% of the sample goes to the ten largest clones.

Sequencing was done on a sample of blood. This receptor was obtained from a woman in her 30s with Graves' ophthalmopathy. Donor details come from another sample of the same person, matched by shared clones.

The CDR3 corresponds to CANTVSDKSYGYTF. The DNA sequence reads TGTGCCAACACAGTTTCGGACAAATCCTATGGCTACACCTTC. The chain links TRBV12-3 or TRBV12-4 with TRBJ1-2; TRBD1 is a weak D gene call, 5 bases matching. Cut back by 10 bases and 4 bases, the V and J ends lie 19 bases apart. The CDR3 numbers 14 residues from cysteine through phenylalanine. The only DNA kept is the CDR3, 42 bases in frame from the first base.